What follows are 22 T cell receptor beta chains derived from one specimen sequenced in a study of T cells in Graves' hyperthyroidism and ophthalmopathy. Amplification targeted TCR beta CDR3 regions from RNA transcripts. First-round RT-PCR targeting the TCR CDR3 was performed with the HTBI primer set. TCRdb re-called the multiplex PCR reads through MiXCR, storing one row per CDR3 protein. The sample gives over 500,000 distinct CDR3 sequences, approximately 17% of which show up once; under 20% is in the top ten. Input material: blood. Receptors were obtained from a woman aged 18-29 years with Graves' ophthalmopathy.

J is TRBJ1-1 and V is TRBV5-4, with D hard to call. Trimming pared 3 bases from V and 4 bases from J, leaving 16 bases between. There are 15 residues in the CDR3. Germline V CDR1 and CDR2: SGHNT, YYREEE (reference sequence). The CDR3 here is CASSSAEPDGTEAFF. The CDR3 DNA is TGTGCCAGCAGCTCGGCCGAACCCGACGGCACTGAAGCTTTCTTT. The full variable domain, rest sourced from reference TRBV5-4 and TRBJ1-1, is ETGVTQSPTHLIKTRGQQVTLRCSSQSGHNTVSWYQQALGQGPQFIFQYYREEENGRGNFPPRFSGLQFPNYSSELNVNALELDDSALYLCASSSAEPDGTEAFFGQGTRLTVV.

In this sample, this clonotype turned up many times. The rearrangement uses TRBV6-1 and TRBJ2-3, with TRBD2 matching 12 bases. Trimming at V came to 5 bases and at J to 10 bases, leaving 16 bases not matched to a gene. The CDR3 runs to 17 residues. CDR1 is MNHNS, CDR2 SASEGT, per germline. The CDR3 reads CASSFASGRANTGAQYF. For the CDR3, the DNA is TGTGCCAGCAGTTTTGCTAGCGGGAGGGCCAACACAGGGGCGCAGTATTTT.

This clonotype came up many times. The chain links TRBV20-1 to TRBJ2-1; D might be TRBD2 (6 bases). This CDR3 is 13 amino acids long. Germline V gives CDR1 DFQATT, CDR2 SNEGSKA (reference sequence). V dropped 5 bases and J dropped 6 bases, with 14 bases sitting between them. The CDR3 region has the DNA TGCAGTGCTGGGACTTGGGGAGTCAATGAGCAGTTCTTC. Its translation is CSAGTWGVNEQFF.

This clonotype appeared a few times. V usage is TRBV11-1 and J usage is TRBJ2-7, with 9 nucleotides matching TRBD1. CDR1 SGHAT and CDR2 FQDESV come from the germline V gene (reference sequence). Trimming at V came to 5 bases and at J to 2 bases, leaving 7 bases not matched to a gene. The CDR3 runs 15 residues. The CDR3 spells CASSSRTGVTYEQYF. CDR3 bases: TGTGCCAGCAGCAGCCGGACAGGGGTCACCTACGAGCAGTACTTC.

This clonotype was picked up many times. The J gene is TRBJ1-4, the V gene TRBV30; TRBD1 is a possible D gene (5 bases). Trimming pared 2 bases from V and 8 bases from J, leaving 12 bases between. This CDR3 is 13 amino acids long. Germline CDR1 reads GTSNPN; CDR2 reads SVGIG (reference sequence). The CDR3 DNA follows: TGTGCCTGGAGTTGGTCAGGGAACGAAAAACTGTTTTTT. Protein: CAWSWSGNEKLFF.

This clonotype was seen ten or more times. This sequence joins TRBV20-1 and TRBJ1-2; D gene ambiguous. Trimming cost V 1 base and J 3 bases, with 6 bases left between them. The length of the CDR3 is 12 residues. Germline CDR1 DFQATT, CDR2 SNEGSKA (reference sequence). CDR3 in DNA: TGCAGTGCTAGAGGGATGGACTATGGCTACACCTTC. Translated: CSARGMDYGYTF.

This clonotype was seen at least ten times. The chain uses TRBV7-6 and TRBJ2-1, with 8 bases fitting TRBD2. Trimming cost V 1 base and J 1 base; bases outside gene matches: 6. The CDR3 length is 17 residues. The germline gives CDR1 SGHVS, CDR2 FNYEAQ. For the CDR3, the DNA is TGTGCCAGCAGCTTAGTGTCGAGCGGGGGTTCCTACAATGAGCAGTTCTTC. It yields the protein CASSLVSSGGSYNEQFF. Full variable domain (rest looked up from reference TRBV7-6 and TRBJ2-1): GAGVSQSPRYKVTKRGQDVALRCDPISGHVSLYWYRQALGQGPEFLTYFNYEAQQDKSGLPNDRFSAERPEGSISTLTIQRTEQRDSAMYRCASSLVSSGGSYNEQFFGPGTRLTVL.

In this sample, this clonotype turned up a few times. CDR3 sequence (DNA): TGTGCCAGCAGTTCGGGACAGTTCTCTGGAAACACCATATATTTT. Protein product: CASSSGQFSGNTIYF. This chain connects TRBV12-3 or TRBV12-4 to TRBJ1-3; 7 nucleotides agree with TRBD1. The CDR3 covers 15 residues. The J segment lost 0 bases and the V segment lost 4 bases, leaving 3 bases of the junction unmatched.

In its sample, this clonotype was seen many times. The rearrangement links TRBV12-3 or TRBV12-4 to TRBJ1-2, with 7 bases fitting TRBD1. CDR3 size: 15 residues. Losses at the gene ends were 6 bases for V and 4 bases for J; bases not matched to a gene: 11. The DNA for the CDR3 is TGTGCCAGCAGCCCTTCGAAAAGGGGGCCCTATGGCTACACCTTC. It encodes CASSPSKRGPYGYTF.

In this sample, this clonotype turned up a few times. This chain uses TRBV4-2 with TRBJ2-3; D is unresolved. Germline values: CDR1 LGHNA, CDR2 YNFKEQ. V lost 0 bases, J lost 1 base, and 8 bases lay in between. This CDR3 comprises 15 residues. This chain's CDR3 is CASSQDWFRTDTQYF. The CDR3 nucleotides read TGTGCCAGCAGCCAAGATTGGTTCCGCACAGATACGCAGTATTTT.

This clonotype was counted ten times or more. The chain has TRBV11-2 and TRBJ2-1; 9 bases are a match to TRBD2. The CDR3 sequence is 15 residues long. CDR1 and CDR2 (germline): SGHAT, FQNNGV. V trimming: 4 bases; J trimming: 7 bases; junction bases outside the gene matches: 8. The CDR3 DNA reads as TGTGCCAGCAGCTCTGGCGGGAGGGATTTGAATGAGCAGTTCTTC. Its translation is CASSSGGRDLNEQFF. The whole variable domain, remainder taken from reference TRBV11-2 and TRBJ2-1, is EAGVAQSPRYKIIEKRQSVAFWCNPISGHATLYWYQQILGQGPKLLIQFQNNGVVDDSQLPKDRFSAERLKGVDSTLKIQPAKLEDSAVYLCASSSGGRDLNEQFFGPGTRLTVL.

This clonotype occurred many times. The CDR3 is CAWSVMTGGSNYGYTF. In nucleotides, the CDR3 is TGTGCCTGGAGCGTTATGACAGGGGGCAGCAACTATGGCTACACCTTC. V and J are TRBV30 and TRBJ1-2; 10 bases are shared with TRBD1. V shed 3 bases, J shed 2 bases, and the junction held 9 bases outside the gene matches. The CDR3 covers 16 residues. In germline, CDR1 is GTSNPN, CDR2 SVGIG (reference sequence).

The chain joins TRBV19 to TRBJ2-7; 11 positions agree with TRBD2. Germline V gene sequence: CDR1 LNHDA, CDR2 SQIVND (reference sequence). CDR3 length: 14 residues. Trimming took 7 bases from V and 5 from J; bases not matched to a gene: 7. The CDR3 loop reads CASTATSGVDEQYF. CDR3 in DNA: TGTGCCAGTACCGCGACTAGCGGGGTCGACGAGCAGTACTTC.

This clonotype appeared many times. This chain joins TRBV28 and TRBJ2-3, with D possibly being TRBD2 (5 bases). The CDR3 sequence is 13 residues long. The V end lost 6 bases, the J end lost 4 bases, and 11 bases lay between the germline ends. Germline CDR1 reads MDHEN; CDR2 reads SYDVKM. For the CDR3, the DNA is TGTGCCAGCAGCCTCGGGAAGGCAGATACGCAGTATTTT. It is translated as CASSLGKADTQYF.

This clonotype occurred a few times. The rearrangement links TRBV5-1 to TRBJ1-2; TRBD1 might be the D (6 bases). This CDR3 has 15 amino acids. Germline V gives CDR1 SGHRS, CDR2 YFSETQ. V was trimmed by 0 bases and J by 4 bases, leaving 13 bases between them. As DNA, the CDR3 is TGCGCCAGCAGCTTGGATTCAGGGGCGGCCTATGGCTACACCTTC. Its translation: CASSLDSGAAYGYTF.

This clonotype was observed many times. The rearrangement joins TRBV7-9 to TRBJ2-1; the match to TRBD2 covers 9 bases. CDR1 and CDR2 (germline): SEHNR, FQNEAQ (reference sequence). This CDR3 contains 17 residues. The V gene end was trimmed by 5 bases and the J gene end by 3 bases; junction bases not matched to a gene: 11. The CDR3: CASSPRRASGIYNEQFF. CDR3 nucleotide sequence: TGTGCCAGCAGCCCCCGCCGCGCTAGCGGGATCTACAATGAGCAGTTCTTC.

J is TRBJ2-3 and V is TRBV2, with 7 bases fitting TRBD2. Germline CDR1 SNHLY, CDR2 FYNNEI. V was pared by 3 bases and J by 2 bases, with 8 bases of the junction left unmatched. The CDR3 covers 16 residues. CDR3 bases: TGTGCCAGCAGTGATGTGGCGGGAGCGACCACAGATACGCAGTATTTT. This codes for CASSDVAGATTDTQYF.

This clonotype was observed a handful of times. The chain is built from TRBV9 and TRBJ1-1; D possibly corresponds to TRBD1 (6 bases). Trimming left V 4 bases short and J 1 base short, with 14 bases between. The CDR3 is 15 amino acids. CDR1 and CDR2 from the germline V gene are SGDLS and YYNGEE. The CDR3 sequence is CASSPQTGGNTEAFF. DNA for the CDR3: TGTGCCAGCAGCCCCCAGACAGGAGGGAACACTGAAGCTTTCTTT.

The CDR3 protein is CASRKAAGGAYNEQFF. The CDR3 DNA reads TGTGCCAGCAGGAAGGCGGCCGGGGGGGCCTACAATGAGCAGTTCTTC. The V and J genes are TRBV6-2 or TRBV6-3 and TRBJ2-1; 8 positions agree with TRBD2. V shed 6 bases, J shed 2 bases, and the junction held 9 bases outside the gene matches. The CDR3 is 16 amino acids. Germline values: CDR1 MNHEY, CDR2 SVGEGT.

This clonotype was counted at least ten times. The germline gene is not matched at one end of the junction; a read error may be the cause. The chain uses TRBV28 and TRBJ2-1, with 8 bases lining up with TRBD2. This CDR3 spans 16 amino acids. Germline CDR1 reads MDHEN; CDR2 reads SYDVKM. CDR3 sequence: CASSFAWTSSHNEQFF. CDR3 DNA sequence: TGTGCCAGCAGTTTTGCTTGGACTAGCTCCCACAATGAGCAGTTCTTC.

The chain joins TRBV6-2 or TRBV6-3 to TRBJ1-5, with D possibly being TRBD1 (5 bases). The germline CDR1 and CDR2 sequences are MNHEY and SVGEGT. The CDR3 contains 13 residues. V lost 11 bases, J lost 6 bases, and 17 bases lay in between. This CDR3 is CASQGVSFQPQHF. Here the CDR3 DNA reads TGTGCCTCCCAGGGAGTTAGTTTTCAGCCCCAGCATTTT.

For the CDR3, the DNA is TGTGCCAGTAGTAATATTCGGGGGTTGAGGACCGGCTCCTACGAGCAGTACTTC. Translation gives CASSNIRGLRTGSYEQYF. The V and J genes are TRBV19 and TRBJ2-7; weak D call: TRBD2 (6 bases). Germline CDR1 reads LNHDA; CDR2 reads SQIVND (reference sequence). This CDR3 spans 18 amino acids. V was pared by 4 bases and J by 0 bases, with 22 bases between.